The 31 T cell receptor beta chains below were found in one sample sequenced in a study of shared clonotypes between healthy human individuals. Using immunoSEQ multiplex PCR, the repertoire was profiled, and TCRdb retains in-frame clones only, with some absent. Here the sample spans just over 2,000,000 clones, 85% to 95% being singletons. Cells designated naive CD8 were CD45RO-negative and were positively selected for CCR7, with terminally differentiated effector memory CD45RA+ cells excluded. The sequencing sample was made of naive CD8+ T cells sorted from blood. These receptors were obtained from a man between 18 and 29 years old in good health.

This rearrangement joins TRBV27 to TRBJ2-2, with 8 bases matching TRBD2. Germline CDR1 MNHEY, CDR2 SMNVEV (reference sequence). Losses at the gene ends were 1 base for V and 0 bases for J; bases not matched to a gene: 7. CDR3 size: 18 residues. The CDR3 region is CASSLLWRGAPNTGELFF. The CDR3 DNA is TGTGCCAGCAGTTTATTATGGCGGGGGGCCCCGAACACCGGGGAGCTGTTTTTT.

This chain uses TRBV7-9 with TRBJ2-1; 11 nucleotides align to TRBD2. Germline CDR1 SEHNR, CDR2 FQNEAQ (reference sequence). The V and J ends lost 1 base and 8 bases, in that order; junction bases with no gene match: 4. This CDR3 is built from 15 residues. In nucleotides, the CDR3 is TGTGCCAGCAGCTTAGAACTAGCGGGAGTCGATGAGCAGTTCTTC. It codes for CASSLELAGVDEQFF.

The rearrangement links TRBV6-5 to TRBJ1-1, with D unclear. In germline, CDR1 is MNHEY, CDR2 SVGAGI. The CDR3 extends over 13 amino acids. The V and J ends lost 6 bases and 5 bases respectively, with 13 bases between them. As DNA, the CDR3 is TGTGCCAGCAGCACAACAGAGAGAACTGAAGCTTTCTTT. Translation: CASSTTERTEAFF.

The chain uses TRBV6-5 and TRBJ2-3; D is unresolved. There are 14 residues in the CDR3. V was pared by 6 bases and J by 0 bases, with 10 bases between. CDR1 and CDR2 (germline): MNHEY, SVGAGI. The CDR3 DNA reads as TGTGCCAGCAGCAACCTGGGGAGCACAGATACGCAGTATTTT. The encoded protein is CASSNLGSTDTQYF.

The chain recombines TRBV7-2 with TRBJ2-6; no clear D gene. CDR3 length equals 17 residues. Per the germline V gene, CDR1 is SGHTA and CDR2 is FQGNSA. With 4 bases removed from V and 4 bases from J, the gap between germline ends came to 17 bases. CDR3 sequence: CASSWGYIPSGANVLTF. The CDR3 DNA sequence: TGTGCCAGCAGCTGGGGTTATATTCCGTCAGGGGCCAACGTCCTGACTTTC.

This chain uses TRBV9 with TRBJ2-7, with no clear D. V was clipped by 4 bases and J by 7 bases, with 15 bases between them. The CDR3 consists of 13 residues. Germline V CDR1 and CDR2: SGDLS, YYNGEE. CDR3 sequence: CASSRVQAEEQYF. CDR3 bases: TGTGCCAGCAGCAGGGTTCAGGCGGAAGAGCAGTACTTC.

The CDR3 sequence: CASSPFGLAGGPEQYF. The CDR3 DNA is TGTGCCAGCAGTCCCTTTGGACTAGCGGGAGGGCCCGAGCAGTACTTC. This chain connects TRBV9 to TRBJ2-7, with 15 bases that match TRBD2. The CDR3 has 16 amino acids. CDR1 is SGDLS and CDR2 is YYNGEE in the germline V gene. V shed 5 bases and J 6 bases; nucleotides not matched to a gene: 9.

The V gene is TRBV27, the J gene TRBJ2-1; 7 positions match TRBD2. The germline V gene has CDR1 MNHEY and CDR2 SMNVEV (reference sequence). Unmatched junction bases numbered 13, after V lost 5 bases and J lost 6 bases. CDR3 length equals 16 residues. The CDR3 spells CASSTQLAAVFNEQFF. In nucleotides, the CDR3 is TGTGCCAGCAGTACCCAGCTAGCGGCGGTATTCAATGAGCAGTTCTTC.

The V gene is TRBV28, the J gene TRBJ1-4, with no clear D. The CDR3 covers 14 residues. Trimming removed 6 bases at V and 5 bases at J, with 13 bases between. The germline V gene has CDR1 MDHEN and CDR2 SYDVKM. CDR3 protein: CASSFDGTNEKLFF. The CDR3, as DNA: TGTGCCAGCAGCTTCGACGGTACAAATGAAAAACTGTTTTTT.

The chain combines TRBV19 with TRBJ2-1, with 14 nucleotides matching TRBD2. The J segment lost 4 bases and the V segment lost 9 bases, leaving 8 bases of the junction unmatched. Germline V CDR1 and CDR2: LNHDA, SQIVND (reference sequence). The CDR3 spans 16 residues. CDR3 sequence (DNA): TGTGCCAGCAACCCGGGACTAGCGGGGGTATACAATGAGCAGTTCTTC. As protein: CASNPGLAGVYNEQFF.

The V gene is TRBV7-9, the J gene TRBJ1-2; 7 nucleotides agree with TRBD1. The J segment lost 4 bases and the V segment lost 7 bases, leaving 18 bases of the junction unmatched. Germline V gene sequence: CDR1 SEHNR, CDR2 FQNEAQ (reference sequence). CDR3 length equals 17 residues. CDR3 nucleotides: TGTGCCAGCAACCAACCTTTGGTTACAGGGGTAGGCTATGGCTACACCTTC. This encodes CASNQPLVTGVGYGYTF.

The rearrangement links TRBV5-5 to TRBJ2-7; D may correspond to TRBD1 or TRBD2 (5 bases each). V gave up 4 bases and J gave up 1 base, with 18 bases separating them. Germline V gives CDR1 SGHKS, CDR2 YYEKEE (reference sequence). The CDR3 consists of 16 residues. The CDR3 protein is CASSPGTDTLSYEQYF. The CDR3 bases are TGTGCCAGCAGCCCCGGGACCGATACCCTTTCCTACGAGCAGTACTTC.

This clone was detected once. V usage is TRBV7-9 and J usage is TRBJ2-3, with 13 bases lining up with TRBD2. This CDR3 is built from 17 residues. Per the germline V gene, CDR1 is SEHNR and CDR2 is FQNEAQ (reference sequence). The junction had 5 bases not matched to a gene; V was cut back by 2 bases and J by 3 bases. In nucleotides, the CDR3 is TGTGCCAGCAGCTTACTACTAGCGGGGGGGCAGACAGATACGCAGTATTTT. Translated, it gives CASSLLLAGGQTDTQYF.

The V and J genes are TRBV6-5 and TRBJ2-7; 7 nucleotides agree with TRBD2. The CDR3 consists of 15 residues. Germline lookup yields CDR1 MNHEY and CDR2 SVGAGI. The J segment lost 5 bases and the V segment lost 0 bases, leaving 7 bases of the junction unmatched. CDR3 in amino acids: CASSYSRASGDEQYF. The CDR3 DNA reads TGTGCCAGCAGTTACTCGAGGGCTAGCGGAGACGAGCAGTACTTC.

This rearrangement joins TRBV4-2 to TRBJ2-7, with a weak D call TRBD2 (6 bases). V lost 4 bases to trimming and J lost 5 bases, with 12 bases between them. This CDR3 is 13 amino acids long. The germline CDR1 and CDR2 sequences are LGHNA and YNFKEQ. The CDR3 nucleotides read TGTGCCAGCAGCCCCGAGCGGGCCGACGAGCAGTACTTC. This gives the protein CASSPERADEQYF.

V gene TRBV6-6 combines with J gene TRBJ1-6, with TRBD1 identical over 7 bases. Germline-derived CDR1 and CDR2 are MNHNY and SVGAGI (reference sequence). The junction had 8 bases not matched to a gene; V was cut back by 5 bases and J by 7 bases. This CDR3 is 15 amino acids long. CDR3 loop: CASSQTRQGNSPLHF. Written as DNA, the CDR3 is TGTGCCAGCAGTCAAACCCGACAGGGAAATTCACCCCTCCACTTT.

This rearrangement joins TRBV4-1 to TRBJ2-7; TRBD2 matches 11 bases. Germline V gene sequence: CDR1 MGHRA, CDR2 YSYEKL. The CDR3 extends over 15 amino acids. The V gene end was trimmed by 5 bases and the J gene end by 3 bases; junction bases not matched to a gene: 6. The CDR3 DNA follows: TGCGCCAGCAGCTGGAAGGGACTAGCGGACTACGAGCAGTACTTC. Protein product: CASSWKGLADYEQYF.

This chain connects TRBV12-2 to TRBJ2-4; TRBD1 is the table's D call and was not checked against the DNA. TRBV12-2 is tagged as a pseudogene. There are 19 residues in the CDR3. The CDR3 nucleotides are TGTGCAAGTCGCTTAGAGCCGGGCGACAGGGGATCAGCCAAAAACATTCAGTACTTC. It encodes CASRLEPGDRGSAKNIQYF.

J is TRBJ2-7 and V is TRBV27; D uncertain. The CDR3 extends over 17 amino acids. The V and J ends lost 2 bases and 0 bases respectively, with 17 bases between them. Germline CDR1 reads MNHEY; CDR2 reads SMNVEV (reference sequence). In DNA, the CDR3 is TGTGCCAGCAGTTTAAGGGTCTATGGGTCTATCTCCTACGAGCAGTACTTC. It yields the protein CASSLRVYGSISYEQYF.

Details on this clone: This specimen includes other DNA sequences encoding the same CDR3. The genes are TRBV6-5 and TRBJ2-2; D remains ambiguous. From germline, CDR1 is MNHEY and CDR2 SVGAGI. V lost 2 bases and J 2 bases, leaving 6 bases between the germline ends. The CDR3 contains 14 residues. The CDR3 bases are TGTGCCAGCAGTTACGGGGTAAACACCGGGGAGCTGTTTTTT. Residues: CASSYGVNTGELFF.

V gene TRBV2 combines with J gene TRBJ1-2; D not resolved. The CDR3 consists of 15 residues. CDR1 and CDR2 (germline): SNHLY, FYNNEI. V was pared by 4 bases and J by 2 bases, with 14 bases between. CDR3 nucleotides: TGTGCCAGCAGTGGGGAAGACTCTCGAAACTATGGCTACACCTTC. Its translation is CASSGEDSRNYGYTF.

Worth noting for this clone: Other DNA variants within this sample encode the same CDR3. The chain uses TRBV6-5 and TRBJ2-1; TRBD1 matches 7 bases. CDR3 length: 16 residues. Unmatched junction bases numbered 6, after V lost 0 bases and J lost 4 bases. Germline loops: CDR1 MNHEY, CDR2 SVGAGI. The CDR3 region has the DNA TGTGCCAGCAGTTACTCGATCGGACAGGTATACAATGAGCAGTTCTTC. Translated: CASSYSIGQVYNEQFF.

The sample holds a few counts of this clone. The sample holds other DNA sequences that translate to the same CDR3. This chain connects TRBV5-6 to TRBJ2-7; D uncertain. V dropped 1 base and J dropped 3 bases, with 5 bases sitting between them. The CDR3 has 12 amino acids. Germline V CDR1 and CDR2: SGHDT, YYEEEE. This CDR3 is CASSLNSYEQYF. Written as DNA, the CDR3 is TGTGCCAGCAGCTTGAACAGCTACGAGCAGTACTTC.

The rearrangement uses TRBV5-6 and TRBJ2-7, with D possibly matching TRBD2 (7 bases). The CDR3 has 17 residues. Germline-derived CDR1 and CDR2 are SGHDT and YYEEEE. Trimming took off 3 bases at V and 4 bases at J, with 23 bases between the two ends. CDR3 sequence: CASSWSPPRGAIYEQYF. The CDR3 DNA follows: TGTGCCAGCAGCTGGAGCCCCCCTCGGGGGGCTATTTACGAGCAGTACTTC. Full variable domain (outside the CDR3, taken from reference TRBV5-6 and TRBJ2-7): DAGVTQSPTHLIKTRGQQVTLRCSPKSGHDTVSWYQQALGQGPQFIFQYYEEEERQRGNFPDRFSGHQFPNYSSELNVNALLLGDSALYLCASSWSPPRGAIYEQYFGPGTRLTVT.

This clone is a singleton in its sample. Here the CDR3 reads CATRQGAQNEQYF. The CDR3 DNA sequence: TGTGCCACCCGACAGGGGGCGCAAAACGAGCAGTACTTC. The J gene is TRBJ2-7, the V gene TRBV5-4, with 10 nucleotides matching TRBD1. Per the germline V gene, CDR1 is SGHNT and CDR2 is YYREEE (reference sequence). The CDR3 has 13 amino acids. Unmatched junction bases numbered 8, after V lost 9 bases and J lost 5 bases.

J is TRBJ2-5 and V is TRBV5-1; D possibly corresponds to TRBD1 (6 bases). Trimming left V 4 bases short and J 2 bases short, with 15 bases between. Per germline, CDR1 SGHRS and CDR2 YFSETQ. The CDR3 has 15 residues. As DNA, the CDR3 is TGCGCCAGCAGCACCTTCGCGACAGGTCAAGAGACCCAGTACTTC. Its translation: CASSTFATGQETQYF. Variable domain in full (rest from reference TRBV5-1 and TRBJ2-5): KAGVTQTPRYLIKTRGQQVTLSCSPISGHRSVSWYQQTPGQGLQFLFEYFSETQRNKGNFPGRFSGRQFSNSRSEMNVSTLELGDSALYLCASSTFATGQETQYFGPGTRLLVL.

This clone has a single count. This chain links TRBV30 with TRBJ2-3; the D is unclear. The CDR3 spans 14 residues. Trimming took 0 bases from V and 0 from J, leaving 7 bases between them. Germline assignment: CDR1 GTSNPN and CDR2 SVGIG (reference sequence). In nucleotides, the CDR3 is TGTGCCTGGAGTGTAACGGAGAGCACAGATACGCAGTATTTT. Translation gives CAWSVTESTDTQYF. Full variable domain (missing parts from reference TRBV30 and TRBJ2-3): SQTIHQWPATLVQPVGSPLSLECTVEGTSNPNLYWYRQAAGRGLQLLFYSVGIGQISSEVPQNLSASRPQDRQFILSSKKLLLSDSGFYLCAWSVTESTDTQYFGPGTRLTVL.

The chain joins TRBV10-3 to TRBJ2-1, with 9 bases fitting TRBD2. Germline CDR1 reads ENHRY; CDR2 reads SYGVKD. The length of the CDR3 is 13 residues. Losses at the gene ends were 1 base for V and 9 bases for J; bases not matched to a gene: 1. CDR3 amino acids: CAISELTSGEQFF. In nucleotides, the CDR3 is TGTGCCATCAGTGAGTTGACTAGCGGTGAGCAGTTCTTC.

The J gene is TRBJ1-2, the V gene TRBV10-3; the D gene is possibly TRBD1 (5 bases). The ends were cut back, 8 bases at V and 3 bases at J, with 16 bases in the middle. Germline CDR1 reads ENHRY; CDR2 reads SYGVKD. The CDR3 runs to 14 residues. CDR3 amino acids: CAIPESGGDYGYTF. The CDR3 DNA follows: TGTGCCATCCCCGAGTCGGGGGGGGACTATGGCTACACCTTC.

The rearrangement uses TRBV4-1 and TRBJ2-7; 9 bases are a match to TRBD2. This CDR3 contains 14 residues. The V gene's germline CDR1 is MGHRA and CDR2 YSYEKL. V shed 1 base, J shed 7 bases, and the junction held 5 bases outside the gene matches. The CDR3 DNA sequence: TGCGCCAGCAGCCAAGCCGGGACTAGCTTGGAGCAGTACTTC. As protein: CASSQAGTSLEQYF.

The V and J genes are TRBV9 and TRBJ2-3; D is perhaps TRBD2 (5 bases). Germline loops: CDR1 SGDLS, CDR2 YYNGEE. Trimming removed 0 bases at V and 1 base at J, with 12 bases between. This CDR3 is 16 amino acids long. CDR3 sequence (DNA): TGTGCCAGCAGCGTAGCCGGGGAGCCCGGCACAGATACGCAGTATTTT. As protein: CASSVAGEPGTDTQYF.